The 32 T cell receptor beta chains given below trace back to one sample, sequenced in a study of cytomegalovirus exposure and HLA in healthy donors. The PCR contained 60 Vbeta and 13 Jbeta primers. The assay was immunoSEQ multiplex PCR, and TCRdb's table has in-frame clones only and misses some. In the table there are 100,000 to 150,000 clones, approximately 82% of which are singletons. The sample comprised PBMCs. The receptors stem from a man aged 40-49 years in good health and CMV-seronegative.

This clone has at least ten counts. V is TRBV5-4 and J is TRBJ1-1; D ambiguous. With 5 bases removed from V and 4 bases from J, the gap between germline ends came to 12 bases. The CDR3 consists of 13 residues. Germline V gene lookup returns CDR1 SGHNT and CDR2 YYREEE (reference sequence). DNA for the CDR3: TGTGCCAGCAGTCCGGGTGAGGCCACTGAAGCTTTCTTT. Its translation: CASSPGEATEAFF.

This chain joins TRBV4-1 and TRBJ1-2; D is uncertain. The ends were cut back, 0 bases at V and 2 bases at J, with 10 bases in the middle. The CDR3 extends over 15 amino acids. CDR1 is MGHRA, CDR2 YSYEKL, per germline. The CDR3, as DNA: TGCGCCAGCAGCCAAGATAGACACCGGAACTATGGCTACACCTTC. It translates to CASSQDRHRNYGYTF.

The chain is built from TRBV4-1 and TRBJ1-2; possible D gene TRBD1, 6 bases. Per germline, CDR1 MGHRA and CDR2 YSYEKL. The CDR3 is made up of 16 amino acids. Trimming shortened V by 0 bases and J by 3 bases, and 14 bases separated the two germline ends. The chain's CDR3 is CASSQEPGAQYYGYTF. In nucleotides, the CDR3 is TGCGCCAGCAGCCAAGAGCCAGGGGCTCAGTACTATGGCTACACCTTC.

The chain combines TRBV5-1 with TRBJ1-3; the match to TRBD1 covers 7 bases. The CDR3 sequence is 17 residues long. Germline V gene lookup returns CDR1 SGHRS and CDR2 YFSETQ. After removal of 0 bases from V and 0 bases from J, the junction contained 6 bases not matched to a gene. The CDR3 spells CASSLEGGSLSGNTIYF. As DNA, the CDR3 is TGCGCCAGCAGCTTGGAAGGGGGCAGTCTCTCTGGAAACACCATATATTTT. Supplemented by reference TRBV5-1 and TRBJ1-3, the full variable domain reads KAGVTQTPRYLIKTRGQQVTLSCSPISGHRSVSWYQQTPGQGLQFLFEYFSETQRNKGNFPGRFSGRQFSNSRSEMNVSTLELGDSALYLCASSLEGGSLSGNTIYFGEGSWLTVV.

The rearrangement joins TRBV30 to TRBJ2-7; D ambiguous. Trimming cost V 2 bases and J 5 bases, with 7 bases left between them. Germline-derived CDR1 and CDR2 are GTSNPN and SVGIG (reference sequence). This CDR3 is 11 amino acids long. In DNA, the CDR3 is TGTGCCTGGAGTCGAGGCGACGAGCAGTACTTC. This encodes CAWSRGDEQYF.

The J gene is TRBJ2-1, the V gene TRBV4-3, with 7 bases matching TRBD1. The CDR3 contains 12 residues. With 3 bases clipped from V and 12 bases from J, the junction kept 5 bases outside the gene matches. The germline V gene encodes CDR1 LGHNA and CDR2 YSLEER. As DNA, the CDR3 is TGCGCCAGCAGCCAGCAGGGACAGCCGCAGTTCTTC. Amino acids: CASSQQGQPQFF.

The V call is TRBV5-5, the J call TRBJ2-5; TRBD1 is a possible D gene (5 bases). The germline CDR1 and CDR2 sequences are SGHKS and YYEKEE (reference sequence). V shed 1 base and J shed 3 bases, with 7 bases lying between them. The CDR3 contains 13 residues. The CDR3 DNA is TGTGCCAGCAGCTTGCCAGGGAAAGAGACCCAGTACTTC. Protein product: CASSLPGKETQYF. Variable domain in full (rest from reference TRBV5-5 and TRBJ2-5): DAGVTQSPTHLIKTRGQQVTLRCSPISGHKSVSWYQQVLGQGPQFIFQYYEKEERGRGNFPDRFSARQFPNYSSELNVNALLLGDSALYLCASSLPGKETQYFGPGTRLLVL.

This chain joins TRBV27 and TRBJ1-4; 8 nucleotides match TRBD1. CDR3 size: 13 residues. In germline, CDR1 is MNHEY, CDR2 SMNVEV (reference sequence). Trimming at V came to 1 base and at J to 8 bases, leaving 0 bases not matched to a gene. CDR3 loop: CASSLWDREKLFF. CDR3 DNA: TGTGCCAGCAGTTTATGGGACAGGGAAAAACTGTTTTTT.

V usage is TRBV7-9 and J usage is TRBJ2-5, with D possibly matching TRBD1 (7 bases). Germline V lookup: CDR1 SEHNR, CDR2 FQNEAQ (reference sequence). The CDR3 extends over 15 amino acids. V was pared by 5 bases and J by 5 bases, with 18 bases between. This CDR3 reads CASSANSGGWETQYF. The DNA for the CDR3 is TGTGCCAGCAGCGCCAACTCAGGGGGGTGGGAGACCCAGTACTTC. Combining the CDR3 with reference TRBV7-9 and TRBJ2-5 gives the whole variable domain DTGVSQNPRHKITKRGQNVTFRCDPISEHNRLYWYRQTLGQGPEFLTYFQNEAQLEKSRLLSDRFSAERPKGSFSTLEIQRTEQGDSAMYLCASSANSGGWETQYFGPGTRLLVL.

This clone has a handful of counts. The chain carries TRBV12-5 and TRBJ2-3; D unclear. The CDR3 runs to 14 residues. The germline V gene has CDR1 LGHNT and CDR2 FRNRAP. V was shortened by 3 bases and J by 6 bases, with 13 bases between the two germline ends. CDR3 coding DNA: TGTGCTAGTGGTTTCTCCTCACCGGTCGATACGCAGTATTTT. Its translation is CASGFSSPVDTQYF. The entire variable domain, with the rest obtained from reference TRBV12-5 and TRBJ2-3, is as follows: DARVTQTPRHKVTEMGQEVTMRCQPILGHNTVFWYRQTMMQGLELLAYFRNRAPLDDSGMPKDRFSAEMPDATLATLKIQPSEPRDSAVYFCASGFSSPVDTQYFGPGTRLTVL.

The chain links TRBV27 to TRBJ2-2, with D tentatively TRBD1 (5 bases). V shed 0 bases and J shed 5 bases, with 7 bases lying between them. The CDR3 consists of 14 residues. Germline assignment: CDR1 MNHEY and CDR2 SMNVEV (reference sequence). The CDR3 DNA reads TGTGCCAGCAGTTTATCTAGACAGACCGGGGAGCTGTTTTTT. It specifies CASSLSRQTGELFF.

This chain uses TRBV9 with TRBJ2-3; D possibly corresponds to TRBD2 (6 bases). The V gene's germline CDR1 is SGDLS and CDR2 YYNGEE. Trimming removed 3 bases from V and 0 bases from J, with 8 bases in between. This CDR3 spans 14 amino acids. CDR3 region: CASSAGTSTDTQYF. CDR3 nucleotide sequence: TGTGCCAGCAGCGCCGGGACTAGCACAGATACGCAGTATTTT.

The chain carries TRBV9 and TRBJ2-2; the D gene is possibly TRBD1 (6 bases). V lost 2 bases, J lost 8 bases, and 22 bases lay in between. Germline V gives CDR1 SGDLS, CDR2 YYNGEE. CDR3 length: 17 residues. The CDR3 protein is CASSVSAGTPLNGELFF. CDR3 in DNA: TGTGCCAGCAGCGTCTCCGCCGGGACACCCCTTAATGGGGAGCTGTTTTTT.

The chain recombines TRBV4-3 with TRBJ1-2; D remains ambiguous. The germline CDR1 and CDR2 sequences are LGHNA and YSLEER. The CDR3 extends over 15 amino acids. V was clipped by 0 bases and J by 8 bases, with 16 bases between them. The chain's CDR3 is CASSQDRGREWGYTF. CDR3 nucleotides: TGCGCCAGCAGCCAAGATCGTGGGAGGGAATGGGGCTACACCTTC.

This sequence joins TRBV7-2 and TRBJ2-6; perhaps TRBD2 as D (5 bases). The length of the CDR3 is 17 residues. From germline, CDR1 is SGHTA and CDR2 FQGNSA. Trimming removed 5 bases from V and 3 bases from J, with 17 bases in between. CDR3 region: CASSPTRGIVGANVLTF. CDR3 nucleotides: TGTGCCAGCAGCCCCACCCGGGGAATCGTTGGGGCCAACGTCCTGACTTTC.

The V gene is TRBV25-1, the J gene TRBJ1-1; 10 bases agree with TRBD1. The CDR3 sequence is 16 residues long. Trimming removed 2 bases from V and 3 bases from J; junction bases left unmatched: 6. Per the germline V gene, CDR1 is MGHDK and CDR2 is SYGVNS. CDR3: CASSEPGQGFHTEAFF. The CDR3 DNA follows: TGTGCCAGCAGTGAACCGGGACAGGGGTTTCACACTGAAGCTTTCTTT.

This clone was observed a handful of times. V gene TRBV6-5 combines with J gene TRBJ2-1; 8 positions agree with TRBD1. Germline V gives CDR1 MNHEY, CDR2 SVGAGI. The CDR3 consists of 14 residues. The trim removed 5 bases at V and 8 bases at J, leaving 8 bases unmatched. The CDR3, as DNA: TGTGCCAGCAGTCTAGGACAGGGTGGTTATGAGCAGTTCTTC. It yields the protein CASSLGQGGYEQFF.

The V gene is TRBV4-1, the J gene TRBJ2-3; 7 positions match TRBD2. The CDR3 is made up of 17 amino acids. V lost 4 bases to trimming and J lost 0 bases; unmatched junction nucleotides: 10. Germline values: CDR1 MGHRA, CDR2 YSYEKL. The CDR3 spells CASSPSLADPSTDTQYF. Written as DNA, the CDR3 is TGCGCCAGCAGCCCGTCCCTAGCGGACCCTAGCACAGATACGCAGTATTTT.

This chain connects TRBV9 to TRBJ1-1; D not resolved. CDR1 SGDLS and CDR2 YYNGEE come from the germline V gene. With 1 base removed from V and 0 bases from J, the gap between germline ends came to 7 bases. The length of the CDR3 is 14 residues. CDR3: CASSVQDMNTEAFF. CDR3 bases: TGTGCCAGCAGCGTACAGGATATGAACACTGAAGCTTTCTTT.

This clone showed up just once. V and J are TRBV5-1 and TRBJ1-2, with 8 nucleotides matching TRBD1. The CDR3 sequence is 16 residues long. The trim removed 4 bases at V and 3 bases at J, leaving 11 bases unmatched. Looked up from germline, CDR1 is SGHRS and CDR2 is YFSETQ. CDR3: CASSLLDREEDYGYTF. The CDR3 DNA is TGCGCCAGCAGCCTCCTGGACAGGGAAGAAGACTATGGCTACACCTTC.

This clone was seen only a few times. This chain connects TRBV6-1 to TRBJ2-1; D might be TRBD1 (6 bases). The V end lost 6 bases, the J end lost 9 bases, and 15 bases lay between the germline ends. This CDR3 is 13 amino acids long. Per germline, CDR1 MNHNS and CDR2 SASEGT. The CDR3 DNA reads TGTGCCAGCAGCGATAACCAGGGGAGTGAGCAGTTCTTC. Protein product: CASSDNQGSEQFF.

This chain uses TRBV7-9 with TRBJ2-5; 7 bases fit TRBD1. The CDR3 has 14 residues. CDR1 and CDR2 from the germline V gene are SEHNR and FQNEAQ (reference sequence). After removal of 1 base from V and 5 bases from J, the junction contained 4 bases not matched to a gene. The CDR3 DNA reads as TGTGCCAGCAGCTTAGGCTCAGGGGGTGAGACCCAGTACTTC. Translated: CASSLGSGGETQYF. The full variable domain, its missing parts supplied by reference TRBV7-9 and TRBJ2-5, is DTGVSQNPRHKITKRGQNVTFRCDPISEHNRLYWYRQTLGQGPEFLTYFQNEAQLEKSRLLSDRFSAERPKGSFSTLEIQRTEQGDSAMYLCASSLGSGGETQYFGPGTRLLVL.

V usage is TRBV7-2 and J usage is TRBJ2-7; weak D call: TRBD1 (6 bases). The CDR3 extends over 15 amino acids. Germline V gene data show CDR1 as SGHTA and CDR2 as FQGNSA. V lost 1 base, J lost 1 base, and 11 bases lay in between. CDR3 region: CASSLVRDKSYEQYF. Written as DNA, the CDR3 is TGTGCCAGCAGCTTAGTCCGGGACAAGTCCTACGAGCAGTACTTC.

This clone was detected only once. The chain couples TRBV5-4 to TRBJ2-1; 8 nucleotides match TRBD1. The V gene's germline CDR1 is SGHNT and CDR2 YYREEE (reference sequence). Losses at the gene ends were 0 bases for V and 8 bases for J; bases not matched to a gene: 7. This CDR3 is 15 amino acids long. The CDR3 reads CASSLDQGASDEQFF. DNA for the CDR3: TGTGCCAGCAGCTTGGACCAGGGGGCGTCGGATGAGCAGTTCTTC.

CDR3 DNA: TGTGCCAGCAGTGAACGGGAAATTGGAAACACCATATATTTT. This encodes CASSEREIGNTIYF. This chain connects TRBV6-1 to TRBJ1-3; unclear D gene. Per germline, CDR1 MNHNS and CDR2 SASEGT. Trimming pared 2 bases from V and 3 bases from J, leaving 8 bases between. This CDR3 comprises 14 residues.

The chain is built from TRBV28 and TRBJ1-2, with TRBD1 matching 9 bases. Per the germline V gene, CDR1 is MDHEN and CDR2 is SYDVKM. Trimming took 8 bases from V and 2 from J; bases not matched to a gene: 6. The CDR3 contains 14 residues. The CDR3 DNA reads as TGTGCCAGCGATGACAGGGGGAGAAACTATGGCTACACCTTC. This encodes CASDDRGRNYGYTF.

The rearrangement joins TRBV10-2 to TRBJ1-5, with 11 bases aligning to TRBD1. J was trimmed by 6 bases and V by 8 bases; bases with no gene match: 3. There are 13 residues in the CDR3. Germline V gives CDR1 WSHSY, CDR2 SAAADI. CDR3 sequence: CASGQGASQPQHF. DNA of the CDR3: TGCGCCAGCGGACAGGGGGCCAGTCAGCCCCAGCATTTT.

The rearrangement uses TRBV7-3 and TRBJ2-2; the D is unclear. The CDR3 is 13 amino acids. The germline V and J ends were trimmed by 1 base and 4 bases, with 4 bases remaining between them. The germline V gene encodes CDR1 SGHTA and CDR2 FQGTGA. This chain's CDR3 is CASSLSVTGELFF. CDR3 DNA: TGTGCCAGCAGCTTAAGCGTCACCGGGGAGCTGTTTTTT.

The chain is built from TRBV30 and TRBJ2-7; 7 bases fit TRBD2. The CDR3 extends over 12 amino acids. The V and J ends lost 7 bases and 5 bases, in that order; junction bases with no gene match: 8. Germline V gives CDR1 GTSNPN, CDR2 SVGIG (reference sequence). The CDR3 sequence is CASTGLQNEQYF. The DNA of the CDR3 is TGTGCCTCCACGGGACTACAAAACGAGCAGTACTTC.

The chain uses TRBV29-1 and TRBJ2-2; TRBD1 aligns across 9 bases. Germline CDR1 SQVTM, CDR2 ANQGSEA. V dropped 3 bases and J dropped 6; count of bases not matched to a gene: 8. The CDR3 is made up of 15 amino acids. The CDR3 bases are TGCAGCGTTGAGGCGACAGGGGGACCCGCCGGGGAGCTGTTTTTT. It encodes CSVEATGGPAGELFF.

The chain employs TRBV29-1 and TRBJ1-5; D may be TRBD1 (6 bases). The V end lost 7 bases, the J end lost 3 bases, and 13 bases lay between the germline ends. The CDR3 has 13 residues. Looked up from germline, CDR1 is SQVTM and CDR2 is ANQGSEA. CDR3 bases: TGCAGCGCAAAAACAGGGACCAATCAGCCCCAGCATTTT. Translated: CSAKTGTNQPQHF. The variable domain in full, completed from reference TRBV29-1 and TRBJ1-5, reads SAVISQKPSRDICQRGTSLTIQCQVDSQVTMMFWYRQQPGQSLTLIATANQGSEATYESGFVIDKFPISRPNLTFSTLTVSNMSPEDSSIYLCSAKTGTNQPQHFGDGTRLSIL.

This chain links TRBV2 with TRBJ2-3, with D possibly being TRBD2 (5 bases). This CDR3 region has 17 residues. Trimming left V 2 bases short and J 0 bases short, with 15 bases between. Germline V gene sequence: CDR1 SNHLY, CDR2 FYNNEI. The CDR3 region is CASSEIEGGYSTDTQYF. DNA for the CDR3: TGTGCCAGCAGTGAAATCGAGGGCGGTTATAGCACAGATACGCAGTATTTT.